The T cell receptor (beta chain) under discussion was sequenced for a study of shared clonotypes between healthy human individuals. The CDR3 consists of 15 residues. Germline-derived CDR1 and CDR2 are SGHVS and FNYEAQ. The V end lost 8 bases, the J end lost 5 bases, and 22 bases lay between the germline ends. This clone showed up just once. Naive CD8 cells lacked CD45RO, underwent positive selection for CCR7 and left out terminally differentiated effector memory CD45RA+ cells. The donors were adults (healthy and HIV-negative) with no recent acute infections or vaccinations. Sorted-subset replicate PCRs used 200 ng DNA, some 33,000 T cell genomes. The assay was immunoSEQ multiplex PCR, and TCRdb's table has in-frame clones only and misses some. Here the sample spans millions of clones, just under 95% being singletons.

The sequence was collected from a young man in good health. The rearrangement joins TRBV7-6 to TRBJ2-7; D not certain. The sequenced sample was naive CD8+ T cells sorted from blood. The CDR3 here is CASGTHPGPKDEQYF. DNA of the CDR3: TGTGCCAGCGGCACCCACCCGGGTCCAAAAGACGAGCAGTACTTC.